The 6 T cell receptor beta chains below come from one sample, sequenced in a study of blood T cell repertoires in COVID-19. Only in-frame clones appear in the TCRdb table, and some are missing; sequencing was by immunoSEQ multiplex PCR. The repertoire holds over 350,000 clones, around 90% seen once, with roughly 1.2% in the top ten. Sequenced material: PBMCs or T cells enriched from blood (not recorded which). These receptors were collected from a young woman who had recovered from COVID-19.

The CDR3 DNA reads as TGTGCCAGAAGCTTGGGGGACAGCAGTTCCTCACCCCTCCACTTT. Protein sequence: CARSLGDSSSSPLHF. This chain joins TRBV5-3 and TRBJ1-6; 7 nucleotides align to TRBD1. TRBV5-3 is given ORF status, its function remaining uncertain. CDR3 size: 15 residues. After removal of 0 bases from V and 10 bases from J, the junction contained 7 bases not matched to a gene.

The chain uses TRBV11-2 and TRBJ1-5; D not resolved. Between the trimmed V and J ends, which lost 5 bases and 7 bases, there was a span of 9 bases. Per the germline V gene, CDR1 is SGHAT and CDR2 is FQNNGV. The CDR3 has 12 amino acids. CDR3 region: CASSLGGQPQHF. The CDR3 DNA is TGTGCCAGCAGCCTAGGAGGACAGCCCCAGCATTTT. The variable domain in full, with the rest retrieved from reference TRBV11-2 and TRBJ1-5, is EAGVAQSPRYKIIEKRQSVAFWCNPISGHATLYWYQQILGQGPKLLIQFQNNGVVDDSQLPKDRFSAERLKGVDSTLKIQPAKLEDSAVYLCASSLGGQPQHFGDGTRLSIL.

This clone was counted a few times. The rearrangement links TRBV7-3 to TRBJ2-1; 12 bases agree with TRBD1. J gave up 7 bases and V 5 bases, and 6 bases lay outside the gene matches. Germline values: CDR1 SGHTA, CDR2 FQGTGA. The CDR3 has 15 amino acids. The DNA of the CDR3 is TGTGCCAGCAGCCAGGGACAGGGGGCTGGGAATGAGCAGTTCTTC. This codes for CASSQGQGAGNEQFF.

CDR3 protein: CASSTPDRGQETQYF. The CDR3 bases are TGTGCCAGCAGCACCCCGGACAGGGGCCAAGAGACCCAGTACTTC. This chain uses TRBV5-6 with TRBJ2-5; TRBD1 matches 9 bases. The V and J ends lost 4 bases and 1 base, in that order; junction bases with no gene match: 5. CDR1 and CDR2 from the germline V gene are SGHDT and YYEEEE. This CDR3 spans 15 amino acids.

J is TRBJ1-1 and V is TRBV9, with a tentative D call TRBD1 (6 bases). V was cut by 4 bases and J by 5 bases, with 18 bases left in between. Germline V gene lookup returns CDR1 SGDLS and CDR2 YYNGEE. This CDR3 has 15 residues. The CDR3 spells CASSRAGEERTEAFF. The CDR3 DNA is TGTGCCAGCAGCCGGGCAGGGGAAGAAAGGACTGAAGCTTTCTTT.

The chain recombines TRBV15 with TRBJ1-4, with a weak D call TRBD1 (5 bases). Germline V gene data show CDR1 as LNHNV and CDR2 as YYDKDF (reference sequence). CDR3 length: 18 amino acids. V was shortened by 2 bases and J by 2 bases, with 18 bases between the two germline ends. The CDR3 spells CATSRPKDSTFTNEKLFF. The CDR3 nucleotides are TGTGCCACCAGCAGACCGAAAGACAGCACATTCACTAATGAAAAACTGTTTTTT.